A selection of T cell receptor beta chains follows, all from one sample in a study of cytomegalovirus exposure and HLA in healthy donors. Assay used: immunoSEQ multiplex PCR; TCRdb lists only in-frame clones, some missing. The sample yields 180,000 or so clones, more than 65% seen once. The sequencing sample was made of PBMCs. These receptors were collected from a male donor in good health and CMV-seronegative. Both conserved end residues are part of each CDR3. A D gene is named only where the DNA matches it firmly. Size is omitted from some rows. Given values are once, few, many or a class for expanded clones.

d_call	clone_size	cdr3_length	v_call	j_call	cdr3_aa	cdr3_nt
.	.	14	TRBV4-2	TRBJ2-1	CASSQEPRGNEQFF	TGTGCCAGCAGCCAAGAACCCCGGGGGAATGAGCAGTTCTTC
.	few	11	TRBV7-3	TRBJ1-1	CASSAGLEAFF	TGTGCCAGCAGCGCCGGACTTGAAGCTTTCTTT
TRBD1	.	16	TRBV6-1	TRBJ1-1	CASSDIPGTGSTEAFF	TGTGCCAGCAGTGATATACCCGGGACAGGGAGCACTGAAGCTTTCTTT
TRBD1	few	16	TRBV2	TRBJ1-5	CASSQRGPMGNQPQHF	TGTGCCAGCAGTCAAAGGGGGCCGATGGGCAATCAGCCCCAGCATTTT
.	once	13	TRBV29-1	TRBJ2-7	CSVEYLRGEKQYF	TGCAGCGTTGAGTACCTCCGCGGGGAGAAGCAGTACTTC
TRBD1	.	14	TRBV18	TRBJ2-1	CASSLGTGNNEQFF	TGTGCCAGCTCACTCGGGACAGGAAACAATGAGCAGTTCTTC
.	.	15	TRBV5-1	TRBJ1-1	CASRVEGPPNTEAFF	TGCGCCAGCAGGGTGGAGGGACCGCCGAACACTGAAGCTTTCTTT
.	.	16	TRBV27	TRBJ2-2	CASSSPLRANTGELFF	TGTGCCAGCAGTTCCCCTCTTCGGGCGAACACCGGGGAGCTGTTTTTT
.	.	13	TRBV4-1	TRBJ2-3	CASRPEESGTQYF	TGCGCCAGCAGGCCAGAGGAGTCTGGTACGCAGTATTTT
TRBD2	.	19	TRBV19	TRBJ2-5	CASRKTGTSGRDSQETQYF	TGTGCCAGTAGGAAAACCGGGACTAGCGGGAGGGACAGTCAGGAGACCCAGTACTTC
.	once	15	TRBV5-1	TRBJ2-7	CASSLDPGAGSEQYF	TGCGCCAGCAGCTTGGATCCAGGGGCAGGGTCCGAGCAGTACTTC
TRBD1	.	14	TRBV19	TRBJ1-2	CASSIRDRGSGYTF	TGTGCCAGTAGTATCCGGGACAGGGGTTCTGGCTACACCTTC
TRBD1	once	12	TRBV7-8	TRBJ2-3	CASSSQGATQYF	TGTGCCAGCAGTTCACAGGGGGCAACGCAGTATTTT
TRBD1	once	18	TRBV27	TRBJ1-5	CASNSTGPRRYSNQPQHF	TGTGCCAGCAACTCGACAGGGCCAAGACGATATAGCAATCAGCCCCAGCATTTT
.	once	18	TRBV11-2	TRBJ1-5	CASSLGLRGSRPDQPQHF	TGTGCCAGCAGCTTAGGGTTACGGGGGAGCCGCCCCGATCAGCCCCAGCATTTT
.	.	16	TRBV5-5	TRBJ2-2	CASSLYGSFNTGELFF	TGTGCCAGCAGCTTGTATGGTAGTTTTAACACCGGGGAGCTGTTTTTT
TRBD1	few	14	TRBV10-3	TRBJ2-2	CAIKTGGNTGELFF	TGTGCCATCAAGACAGGGGGCAATACCGGGGAGCTGTTTTTT
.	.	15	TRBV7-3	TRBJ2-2	CASSPKTGNTGELFF	TGTGCCAGCAGCCCCAAGACAGGGAACACCGGGGAGCTGTTTTTT
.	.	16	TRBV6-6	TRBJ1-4	CASSRWATATNEKLFF	TGTGCCAGCAGTAGGTGGGCGACAGCAACTAATGAAAAACTGTTTTTT
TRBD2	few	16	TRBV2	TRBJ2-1	CASSERTSVPYNEQFF	TGTGCCAGCAGCGAAAGGACTAGCGTGCCCTACAATGAGCAGTTCTTC
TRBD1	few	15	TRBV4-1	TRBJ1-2	CASSQTGTANYGYTF	TGCGCCAGCAGCCAGACCGGGACAGCAAACTATGGCTACACCTTC
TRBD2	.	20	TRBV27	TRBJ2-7	CASSRWPGTLIAGGSGEQYF	TGTGCCAGCAGCCGTTGGCCCGGGACTCTAATAGCGGGGGGGTCCGGCGAGCAGTACTTC
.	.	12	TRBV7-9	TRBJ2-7	CASSLVQGGQYF	TGTGCCAGCAGCTTAGTACAAGGGGGGCAGTACTTC
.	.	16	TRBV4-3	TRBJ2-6	CASSHSRGSGANVLTF	TGCGCCAGCAGCCACTCAAGGGGCTCTGGGGCCAACGTCCTGACTTTC
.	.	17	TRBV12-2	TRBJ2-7	CASRSDTQREGFYEQYF	TGTGCAAGTCGGTCAGATACCCAGCGGGAGGGTTTCTACGAGCAGTACTTC
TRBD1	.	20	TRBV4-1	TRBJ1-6	CASSRPGETGGNSYNSPLHF	TGCGCCAGCAGCCGACCCGGAGAGACAGGGGGTAACTCCTATAATTCACCCCTCCACTTT
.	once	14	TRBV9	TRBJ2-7	CASSDSDSSYEQYF	TGTGCCAGCAGCGACTCCGATAGCTCCTACGAGCAGTACTTC
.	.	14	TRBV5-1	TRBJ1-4	CASSLNADYEKLFF	TGCGCCAGCAGCTTGAATGCGGATTATGAAAAACTGTTTTTT
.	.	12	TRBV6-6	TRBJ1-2	CASKDTSYGYTF	TGTGCCAGCAAGGACACGAGCTATGGCTACACCTTC
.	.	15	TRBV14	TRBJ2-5	CASSPRTASRETQYF	TGTGCCAGCAGCCCCCGGACAGCCTCCCGGGAGACCCAGTACTTC
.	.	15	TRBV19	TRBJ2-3	CASSMWRDGTDTQYF	TGTGCCAGTAGTATGTGGCGGGATGGCACAGATACGCAGTATTTT
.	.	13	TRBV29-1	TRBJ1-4	CSVSPATNEKLFF	TGCAGCGTATCTCCCGCAACTAATGAAAAACTGTTTTTT
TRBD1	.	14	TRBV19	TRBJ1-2	CASSQGTAPFGYTF	TGTGCCAGTAGTCAAGGGACAGCTCCCTTTGGCTACACCTTC
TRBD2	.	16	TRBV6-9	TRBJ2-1	CASSYKGRGGGNEQFF	TGTGCCAGCAGTTATAAGGGACGGGGGGGCGGGAATGAGCAGTTCTTC
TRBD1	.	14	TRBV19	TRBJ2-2	CASRVTGGSGELFF	TGTGCCAGTAGGGTCACAGGGGGGAGCGGGGAGCTGTTTTTT
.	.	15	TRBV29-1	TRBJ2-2	CSVEFQDGGTGELFF	TGCAGCGTTGAGTTTCAGGACGGGGGCACCGGGGAGCTGTTTTTT
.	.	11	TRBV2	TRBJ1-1	CASSWGLGAFF	TGTGCCAGCAGTTGGGGACTCGGAGCTTTCTTT
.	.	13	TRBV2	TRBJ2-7	CAITKLDSYEQYF	TGTGCCATAACCAAACTAGATTCCTACGAGCAGTACTTC
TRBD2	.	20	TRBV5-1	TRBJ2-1	CASSLGSGLATSRSVNEQFF	TGCGCCAGCAGCTTGGGTTCGGGACTAGCGACGAGTCGTTCGGTCAATGAGCAGTTCTTC
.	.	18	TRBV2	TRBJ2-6	CASSDRLVISSGANVLTF	TGTGCCAGCAGTGATAGACTAGTGATAAGCTCTGGGGCCAACGTCCTGACTTTC
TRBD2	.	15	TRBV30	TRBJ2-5	CAWRRGGIGQETQYF	TGTGCCTGGAGACGGGGGGGAATAGGGCAAGAGACCCAGTACTTC
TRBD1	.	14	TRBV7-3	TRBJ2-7	CASSPGDRGNEQYF	TGTGCCAGCAGCCCGGGGGACAGGGGAAACGAGCAGTACTTC
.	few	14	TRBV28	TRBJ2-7	CASSFDGQLREQYF	TGTGCCAGCAGTTTTGACGGACAATTGAGGGAGCAGTACTTC
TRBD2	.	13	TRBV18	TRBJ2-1	CASSPWGGNEQFF	TGTGCCAGCTCCCCCTGGGGAGGGAATGAGCAGTTCTTC
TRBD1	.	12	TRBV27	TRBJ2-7	CASSQGAHEQYF	TGTGCCAGCAGTCAGGGGGCCCACGAGCAGTACTTC
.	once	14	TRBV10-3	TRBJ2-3	CAISGAGPGDTQYF	TGTGCCATCAGCGGAGCAGGTCCGGGGGATACGCAGTATTTT
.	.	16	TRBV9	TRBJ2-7	CASSVGGGGSGDEQYF	TGTGCCAGCAGCGTAGGGGGTGGGGGGTCGGGGGACGAGCAGTACTTC
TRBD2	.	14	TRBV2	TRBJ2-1	CASSAGERGNEQFF	TGTGCCAGCAGTGCGGGTGAGCGGGGTAATGAGCAGTTCTTC